This record covers a single T cell receptor beta chain. The antigen remains unidentified. This record comes from a study of T cell repertoires in cytomegalovirus infection. Study-wide background: Indications came from public TCR beta signatures; they pointed to CMV infection and to a matching HLA type.

Notes on the study in general: There were carriers of CMV plus the relevant HLA, and cumulative public TCR beta family frequency identified them. The ex vivo response was dominated by HLA-C-restricted CMV-specific TCR beta clonotypes.

The germline gives CDR1 SGHDT, CDR2 YYEEEE. Trimming removed 4 bases from V and 8 bases from J; junction bases left unmatched: 4. The CDR3 extends over 13 amino acids. TCRdb re-called the reads with MiXCR, one entry per CDR3 protein. The sample shows around 230,000 distinct CDR3 sequences, approximately 7% of them seen only once. The chain recombines TRBV5-6 with TRBJ2-1; TRBD1 matches at 9 bases. The sequence derives from a human donor in good health (CMV status not recorded). Some clones in this sample may be carry-over from other donors' samples. The specimen was PBMCs. The chain's CDR3 is CASSLTGGDEQFF. CDR3 sequence (DNA): TGTGCCAGCAGCCTAACAGGGGGCGATGAGCAGTTCTTC. The whole variable domain, filled in from reference TRBV5-6 and TRBJ2-1, reads DAGVTQSPTHLIKTRGQQVTLRCSPKSGHDTVSWYQQALGQGPQFIFQYYEEEERQRGNFPDRFSGHQFPNYSSELNVNALLLGDSALYLCASSLTGGDEQFFGPGTRLTVL.